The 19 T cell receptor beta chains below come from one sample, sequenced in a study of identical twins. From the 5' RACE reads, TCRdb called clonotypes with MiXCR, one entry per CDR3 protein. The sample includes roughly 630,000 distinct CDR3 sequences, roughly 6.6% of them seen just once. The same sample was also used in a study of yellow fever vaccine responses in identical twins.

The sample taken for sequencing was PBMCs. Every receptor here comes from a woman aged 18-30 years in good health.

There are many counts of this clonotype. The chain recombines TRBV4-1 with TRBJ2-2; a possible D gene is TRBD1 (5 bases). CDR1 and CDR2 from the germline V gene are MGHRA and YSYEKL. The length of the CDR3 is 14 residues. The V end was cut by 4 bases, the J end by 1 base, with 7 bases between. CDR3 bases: TGCGCCAGCAGCCGCGGACAGAACACCGGGGAGCTGTTTTTT. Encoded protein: CASSRGQNTGELFF.

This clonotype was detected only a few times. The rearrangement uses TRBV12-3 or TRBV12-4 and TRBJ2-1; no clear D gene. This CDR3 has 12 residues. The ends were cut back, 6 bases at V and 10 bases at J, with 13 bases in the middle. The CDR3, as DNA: TGTGCCAGCAGCTTTGAGTTTCGAGAGCAGTTCTTC. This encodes CASSFEFREQFF.

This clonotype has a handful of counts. The CDR3 protein is CASSETGGVNTEAFF. CDR3 coding DNA: TGTGCCAGCAGCGAGACAGGGGGCGTGAACACTGAAGCTTTCTTT. This chain links TRBV7-9 with TRBJ1-1; 10 bases line up with TRBD1. The length of the CDR3 is 15 residues. The germline gives CDR1 SEHNR, CDR2 FQNEAQ (reference sequence). J was trimmed by 0 bases and V by 5 bases; bases with no gene match: 3. Full variable domain (outside the CDR3, taken from reference TRBV7-9 and TRBJ1-1): DTGVSQNPRHKITKRGQNVTFRCDPISEHNRLYWYRQTLGQGPEFLTYFQNEAQLEKSRLLSDRFSAERPKGSFSTLEIQRTEQGDSAMYLCASSETGGVNTEAFFGQGTRLTVV.

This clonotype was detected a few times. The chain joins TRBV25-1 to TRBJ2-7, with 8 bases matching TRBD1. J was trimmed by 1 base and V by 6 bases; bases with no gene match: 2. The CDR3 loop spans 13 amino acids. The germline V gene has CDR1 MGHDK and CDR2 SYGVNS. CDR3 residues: CASRRTGSYEQYV. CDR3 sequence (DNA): TGTGCCAGCAGAAGGACAGGGTCCTACGAGCAGTACGTC.

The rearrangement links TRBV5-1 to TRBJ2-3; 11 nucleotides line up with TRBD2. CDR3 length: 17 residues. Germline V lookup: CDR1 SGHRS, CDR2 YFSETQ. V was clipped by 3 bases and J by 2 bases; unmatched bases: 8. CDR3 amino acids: CASSSLAGGPSTDTQYF. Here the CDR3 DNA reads TGCGCCAGCAGCTCGTTAGCGGGAGGGCCGTCCACAGATACGCAGTATTTT.

The CDR3, as DNA: TGTGCCAGCAGTACAGGCCCCATGTGGGGTAGCACAGATACGCAGTATTTT. Protein sequence: CASSTGPMWGSTDTQYF. The chain links TRBV28 to TRBJ2-3; D might be TRBD1 (5 bases). V gave up 5 bases and J gave up 0 bases, with 18 bases separating them. The V gene's germline CDR1 is MDHEN and CDR2 SYDVKM. The CDR3 totals 17 residues.

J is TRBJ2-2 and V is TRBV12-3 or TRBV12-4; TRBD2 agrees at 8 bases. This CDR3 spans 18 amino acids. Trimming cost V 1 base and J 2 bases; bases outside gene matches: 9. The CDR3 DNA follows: TGTGCCAGCAGTTTAGGCGGCGCGGGGGGACGAAACACCGGGGAGCTGTTTTTT. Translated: CASSLGGAGGRNTGELFF.

The CDR3 protein is CASSAPPGTVYGYTF. In DNA, the CDR3 is TGTGCCAGCAGTGCCCCTCCCGGGACGGTCTATGGCTACACCTTC. The V and J genes are TRBV25-1 and TRBJ1-2; possible D gene TRBD1, 5 bases. Per germline, CDR1 MGHDK and CDR2 SYGVNS. The V gene lost 4 bases and the J gene lost 4 bases, with 16 bases spanning the gap. The CDR3 is made up of 15 amino acids.

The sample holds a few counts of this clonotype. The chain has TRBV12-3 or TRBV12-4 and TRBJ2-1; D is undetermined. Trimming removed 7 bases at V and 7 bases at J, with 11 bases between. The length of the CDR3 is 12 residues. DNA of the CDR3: TGTGCCAGCACCTCGCTGAGGAATGAGCAGTTCTTC. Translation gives CASTSLRNEQFF.

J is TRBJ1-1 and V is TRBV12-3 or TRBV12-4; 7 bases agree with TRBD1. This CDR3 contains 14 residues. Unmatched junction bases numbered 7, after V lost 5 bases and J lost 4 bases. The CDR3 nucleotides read TGTGCCAGCAGTGCACAGGGGAGGGTCACTGAAGCTTTCTTT. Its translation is CASSAQGRVTEAFF.

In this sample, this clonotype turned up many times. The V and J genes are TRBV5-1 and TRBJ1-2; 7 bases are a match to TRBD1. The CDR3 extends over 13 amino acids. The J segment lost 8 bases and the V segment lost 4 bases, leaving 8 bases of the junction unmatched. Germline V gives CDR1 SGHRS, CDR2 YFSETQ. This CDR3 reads CASSVDRWGGYTF. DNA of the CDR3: TGCGCCAGCAGCGTGGACAGGTGGGGCGGCTACACCTTC.

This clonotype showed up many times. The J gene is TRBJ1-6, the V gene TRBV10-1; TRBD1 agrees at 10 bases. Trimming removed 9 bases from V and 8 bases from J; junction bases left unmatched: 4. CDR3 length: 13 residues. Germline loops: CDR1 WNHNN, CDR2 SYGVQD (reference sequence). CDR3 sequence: CASSGQGYSPLHF. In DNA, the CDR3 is TGCGCCAGTTCGGGACAGGGGTATTCACCCCTCCACTTT.

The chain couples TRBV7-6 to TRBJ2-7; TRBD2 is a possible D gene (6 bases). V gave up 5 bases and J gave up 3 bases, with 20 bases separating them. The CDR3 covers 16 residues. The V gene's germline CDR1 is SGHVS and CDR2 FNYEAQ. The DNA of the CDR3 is TGTGCCAGCAGCCCCGACCCGGGAGTTGGGGACTACGAGCAGTACTTC. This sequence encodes CASSPDPGVGDYEQYF.

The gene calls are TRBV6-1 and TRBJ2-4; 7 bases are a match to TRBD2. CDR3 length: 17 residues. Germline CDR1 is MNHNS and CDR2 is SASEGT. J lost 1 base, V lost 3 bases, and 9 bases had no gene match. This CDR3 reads CASSDIRLAGAKNIQYF. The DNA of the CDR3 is TGTGCCAGCAGTGATATACGACTAGCTGGCGCCAAAAACATTCAGTACTTC.

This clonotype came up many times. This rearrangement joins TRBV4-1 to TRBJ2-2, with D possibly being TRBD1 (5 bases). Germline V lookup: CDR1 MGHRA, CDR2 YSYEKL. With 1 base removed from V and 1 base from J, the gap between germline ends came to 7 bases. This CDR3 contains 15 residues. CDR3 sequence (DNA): TGCGCCAGCAGCCAAGCTACAGGGAACACCGGGGAGCTGTTTTTT. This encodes CASSQATGNTGELFF.

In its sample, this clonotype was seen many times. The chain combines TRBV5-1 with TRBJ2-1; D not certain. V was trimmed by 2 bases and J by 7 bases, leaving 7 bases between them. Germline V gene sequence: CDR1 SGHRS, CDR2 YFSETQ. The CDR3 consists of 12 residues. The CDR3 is CASSFAGNEQFF. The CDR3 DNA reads TGCGCCAGCAGCTTCGCCGGGAATGAGCAGTTCTTC. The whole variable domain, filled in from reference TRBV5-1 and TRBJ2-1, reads KAGVTQTPRYLIKTRGQQVTLSCSPISGHRSVSWYQQTPGQGLQFLFEYFSETQRNKGNFPGRFSGRQFSNSRSEMNVSTLELGDSALYLCASSFAGNEQFFGPGTRLTVL.

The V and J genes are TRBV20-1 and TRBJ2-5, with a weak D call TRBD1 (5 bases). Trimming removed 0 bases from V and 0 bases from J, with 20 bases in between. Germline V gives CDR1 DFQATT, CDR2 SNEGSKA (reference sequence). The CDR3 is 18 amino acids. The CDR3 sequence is CSARDFFAAQGDQETQYF. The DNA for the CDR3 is TGCAGTGCTAGAGATTTTTTCGCAGCCCAGGGTGACCAAGAGACCCAGTACTTC.

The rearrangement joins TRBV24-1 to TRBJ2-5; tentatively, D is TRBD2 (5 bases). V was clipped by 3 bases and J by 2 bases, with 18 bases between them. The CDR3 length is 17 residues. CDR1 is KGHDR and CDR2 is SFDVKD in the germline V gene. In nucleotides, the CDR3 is TGTGCCACCAGTGATCCACTCGGAGGTTCTCTTCAAGAGACCCAGTACTTC. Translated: CATSDPLGGSLQETQYF.

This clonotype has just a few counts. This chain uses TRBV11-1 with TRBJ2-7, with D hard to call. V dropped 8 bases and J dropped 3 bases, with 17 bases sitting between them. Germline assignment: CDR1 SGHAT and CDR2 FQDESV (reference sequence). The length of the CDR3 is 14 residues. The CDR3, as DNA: TGTGCCAGCCGCAACCCCTCTGGAATCTACGAGCAGTACGTC. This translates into CASRNPSGIYEQYV.